The 25 T cell receptor beta chains given below trace back to one sample, sequenced in a study of blood T cell repertoires in COVID-19 (dated by TCRdb to 2018 to 2020). The library was produced with the immunoSEQ multiplex PCR assay. TCRdb retrieved this table from immuneACCESS and kept in-frame rearrangements only. Not all clones are present; in checked studies, unresolved V genes account for under half, and no reason is known for the remainder. The sample table contains some 270,000 clones; only one count was recorded for about nine tenths of them. In total, the top ten clones hold around 1.5% of the sample. Sequencing was performed on peripheral blood. These receptors were obtained from a woman aged 60 to 75 who had recovered from COVID-19.

The V gene is TRBV10-3, the J gene TRBJ2-7; 9 bases match TRBD1. Per the germline V gene, CDR1 is ENHRY and CDR2 is SYGVKD. Germline trimming cut 0 bases from V and 6 bases from J; bases unmatched to any gene: 3. CDR3 length equals 14 residues. In DNA form, the CDR3 reads TGTGCCATCAGTGAGTCGTTGGACAGGGGCGAGCAGTACTTC. This encodes CAISESLDRGEQYF.

This clone was recorded a few times. The chain couples TRBV2 to TRBJ1-2; D may be TRBD1 (6 bases). CDR1 is SNHLY, CDR2 FYNNEI, per germline. The CDR3 is 14 amino acids. V was pared by 2 bases and J by 7 bases, with 14 bases between. CDR3 loop: CASSELTGMGGYTF. CDR3 DNA sequence: TGTGCCAGCAGTGAACTCACAGGGATGGGTGGCTACACCTTC.

The V and J genes are TRBV15 and TRBJ2-2; 9 bases are shared with TRBD1. Germline V CDR1 and CDR2: LNHNV, YYDKDF (reference sequence). V lost 1 base and J lost 3; bases outside the gene matches: 0. There are 15 residues in the CDR3. The CDR3, as DNA: TGTGCCACCAGCAGAGGGACAGGGGACACCGGGGAGCTGTTTTTT. Protein sequence: CATSRGTGDTGELFF.

The chain combines TRBV9 with TRBJ2-7, with TRBD2 identical over 8 bases. Trimming removed 0 bases from V and 3 bases from J; junction bases left unmatched: 5. Germline assignment: CDR1 SGDLS and CDR2 YYNGEE. The CDR3 is 15 amino acids. The CDR3 sequence is CASSVAGGTYYEQYF. The CDR3 DNA is TGTGCCAGCAGCGTAGCGGGGGGGACTTACTACGAGCAGTACTTC.

The chain has TRBV5-1 and TRBJ2-7, with D tentatively TRBD1 (6 bases). The CDR3 contains 15 residues. Germline V gives CDR1 SGHRS, CDR2 YFSETQ. V was pared by 0 bases and J by 4 bases, with 14 bases between. The CDR3 loop reads CASSLEGVTPYEQYF. CDR3 nucleotides: TGCGCCAGCAGCTTGGAGGGGGTAACCCCTTACGAGCAGTACTTC.

The chain uses TRBV4-2 and TRBJ2-7, with D maybe TRBD1 (6 bases). The germline V gene has CDR1 LGHNA and CDR2 YNFKEQ. The ends were cut back, 0 bases at V and 4 bases at J, with 7 bases in the middle. CDR3 size: 13 residues. CDR3 residues: CASSQDRGYEQYF. The CDR3 DNA sequence: TGTGCCAGCAGCCAAGATAGGGGGTACGAGCAGTACTTC.

This chain connects TRBV4-2 to TRBJ2-7; 8 bases are shared with TRBD2. Per the germline V gene, CDR1 is LGHNA and CDR2 is YNFKEQ. V shed 3 bases and J 5 bases; nucleotides not matched to a gene: 9. The CDR3 runs to 15 residues. CDR3 sequence (DNA): TGTGCCAGCAGCCATCAAATAGCGGGGTTCAACGAGCAGTACTTC. Translation gives CASSHQIAGFNEQYF.

This clone was detected a few times. The chain has TRBV4-1 and TRBJ2-2; D gene uncertain. The CDR3 spans 15 residues. With 2 bases removed from V and 4 bases from J, the gap between germline ends came to 11 bases. Germline V lookup: CDR1 MGHRA, CDR2 YSYEKL. CDR3 amino acids: CASSQSHQSTGELFF. CDR3 nucleotides: TGCGCCAGCAGCCAATCACACCAGTCCACCGGGGAGCTGTTTTTT.

The chain links TRBV15 to TRBJ2-5; a possible D gene is TRBD1 (6 bases). CDR1 and CDR2 from the germline V gene are LNHNV and YYDKDF (reference sequence). With 6 bases removed from V and 5 bases from J, the gap between germline ends came to 13 bases. The CDR3 is 13 residues long. CDR3 sequence: CATSRGMAETQYF. CDR3 coding DNA: TGTGCCACCAGTAGGGGGATGGCGGAGACCCAGTACTTC.

The chain is built from TRBV18 and TRBJ1-3; D is perhaps TRBD1 (5 bases). This CDR3 has 16 amino acids. CDR1 is KGHSH and CDR2 is LQKENI in the germline V gene. V lost 3 bases, J lost 0 bases, and 12 bases lay in between. This chain's CDR3 is CASSPSRQYSGNTIYF. In DNA form, the CDR3 reads TGTGCCAGCTCACCTTCCAGACAGTACTCTGGAAACACCATATATTTT.

This rearrangement joins TRBV11-2 to TRBJ1-4; D uncertain. In germline, CDR1 is SGHAT, CDR2 FQNNGV. The CDR3 has 14 amino acids. With 7 bases removed from V and 5 bases from J, the gap between germline ends came to 14 bases. CDR3 DNA sequence: TGTGCCAGCACCTATAATACTGCGAATGAAAAACTGTTTTTT. Translated, it gives CASTYNTANEKLFF. Looking up the rest from reference TRBV11-2 and TRBJ1-4 gives the full variable domain: EAGVAQSPRYKIIEKRQSVAFWCNPISGHATLYWYQQILGQGPKLLIQFQNNGVVDDSQLPKDRFSAERLKGVDSTLKIQPAKLEDSAVYLCASTYNTANEKLFFGSGTQLSVL.

The genes are TRBV4-1 and TRBJ1-5, with TRBD1 as a possible D gene (5 bases). Trimming shortened V by 6 bases and J by 6 bases, and 15 bases separated the two germline ends. CDR1 is MGHRA and CDR2 is YSYEKL in the germline V gene. The CDR3 spans 14 residues. DNA for the CDR3: TGCGCCAGCAGTCCGGGGGGAGGGCTTCAGCCCCAGCATTTT. As protein: CASSPGGGLQPQHF.

This clone was seen once. The CDR3 nucleotides are TGTGCCAGCAGTTTATCAGGGACTCCGAGGGACAATCAGCCCCAGCATTTT. Translation: CASSLSGTPRDNQPQHF. The chain couples TRBV28 to TRBJ1-5; tentatively, D is TRBD1 (5 bases). CDR1 MDHEN and CDR2 SYDVKM come from the germline V gene. The CDR3 spans 17 residues. V lost 1 base to trimming and J lost 3 bases, with 16 bases between them.

The V and J genes are TRBV19 and TRBJ2-5, with D possibly matching TRBD1 (6 bases). The germline V and J ends were trimmed by 5 bases and 4 bases, with 14 bases remaining between them. Germline V lookup: CDR1 LNHDA, CDR2 SQIVND (reference sequence). The CDR3 extends over 14 amino acids. The CDR3 reads CASSFRTGPETQYF. The CDR3 bases are TGTGCCAGTAGTTTTAGAACAGGGCCAGAGACCCAGTACTTC.

V usage is TRBV9 and J usage is TRBJ2-2, with TRBD2 identical over 11 bases. The ends lost 4 bases at V and 0 bases at J; junction bases unmatched: 5. The V gene's germline CDR1 is SGDLS and CDR2 YYNGEE. This CDR3 has 17 amino acids. The CDR3 nucleotides are TGTGCCAGCAGCCCGACTAGCGGGGCCACGAACACCGGGGAGCTGTTTTTT. It encodes CASSPTSGATNTGELFF. The whole variable domain, filled in from reference TRBV9 and TRBJ2-2, reads DSGVTQTPKHLITATGQRVTLRCSPRSGDLSVYWYQQSLDQGLQFLIQYYNGEERAKGNILERFSAQQFPDLHSELNLSSLELGDSALYFCASSPTSGATNTGELFFGEGSRLTVL.

The chain employs TRBV24-1 and TRBJ2-1; D is undetermined. There are 15 residues in the CDR3. Trimming removed 4 bases from V and 3 bases from J, with 12 bases in between. Germline V lookup: CDR1 KGHDR, CDR2 SFDVKD. The CDR3 DNA reads TGTGCCACCAGTGAAAATAGGCAGGTCTACAATGAGCAGTTCTTC. The encoded protein is CATSENRQVYNEQFF.

The rearrangement joins TRBV18 to TRBJ2-2; 9 bases are a match to TRBD1. Looked up from germline, CDR1 is KGHSH and CDR2 is LQKENI. J gave up 5 bases and V 4 bases, and 2 bases lay outside the gene matches. The CDR3 consists of 14 residues. The CDR3 region has the DNA TGTGCCAGCTCACGGACAGGGGAAACCGGGGAGCTGTTTTTT. Translated, it gives CASSRTGETGELFF. Looking up the rest from reference TRBV18 and TRBJ2-2 gives the full variable domain: NAGVMQNPRHLVRRRGQEARLRCSPMKGHSHVYWYRQLPEEGLKFMVYLQKENIIDESGMPKERFSAEFPKEGPSILRIQQVVRGDSAAYFCASSRTGETGELFFGEGSRLTVL.

The chain carries TRBV10-3 and TRBJ1-6, with D tentatively TRBD1 (5 bases). The V end lost 8 bases, the J end lost 7 bases, and 12 bases lay between the germline ends. Germline V lookup: CDR1 ENHRY, CDR2 SYGVKD. CDR3 length equals 13 residues. CDR3 sequence: CAIRQGGNSPLHF. The CDR3 DNA is TGTGCCATCCGCCAGGGAGGCAATTCACCCCTCCACTTT.

The chain is built from TRBV20-1 and TRBJ2-3, with a weak D call TRBD2 (5 bases). This CDR3 is built from 13 residues. Germline V gene lookup returns CDR1 DFQATT and CDR2 SNEGSKA (reference sequence). V lost 3 bases and J lost 6, with 13 bases in between. The CDR3 spells CSASTAGRDTQYF. The CDR3 coding sequence is TGCAGTGCTAGTACCGCGGGTCGGGATACGCAGTATTTT.

The chain recombines TRBV19 with TRBJ1-5; D unclear. This CDR3 has 19 amino acids. The V and J ends lost 2 bases and 0 bases respectively, with 20 bases between them. The germline gives CDR1 LNHDA, CDR2 SQIVND (reference sequence). CDR3 residues: CASSIRGVSEEYSNQPQHF. The CDR3 DNA sequence: TGTGCCAGTAGTATACGCGGCGTAAGCGAGGAATATAGCAATCAGCCCCAGCATTTT. The full variable domain, with the rest looked up from reference TRBV19 and TRBJ1-5, is DGGITQSPKYLFRKEGQNVTLSCEQNLNHDAMYWYRQDPGQGLRLIYYSQIVNDFQKGDIAEGYSVSREKKESFPLTVTSAQKNPTAFYLCASSIRGVSEEYSNQPQHFGDGTRLSIL.

The chain combines TRBV10-3 with TRBJ1-1; TRBD1 aligns across 7 bases. V shed 10 bases, J shed 4 bases, and the junction held 9 bases outside the gene matches. From germline, CDR1 is ENHRY and CDR2 SYGVKD. The length of the CDR3 is 13 residues. In nucleotides, the CDR3 is TGTGCCACCGTGGGGGCAGGGGGCACTGAAGCTTTCTTT. Translating gives CATVGAGGTEAFF.

This clone occurred a few times. The chain employs TRBV5-5 and TRBJ1-5; no definite D call. The germline gives CDR1 SGHKS, CDR2 YYEKEE (reference sequence). Trimming stripped 7 bases from V and 6 bases from J, with 14 bases between. The CDR3 consists of 13 residues. CDR3 coding DNA: TGTGCCAGCGCTGGTCGTACACCTCAGCCCCAGCATTTT. Its translation: CASAGRTPQPQHF. The complete variable domain, with remaining parts taken from reference TRBV5-5 and TRBJ1-5, reads DAGVTQSPTHLIKTRGQQVTLRCSPISGHKSVSWYQQVLGQGPQFIFQYYEKEERGRGNFPDRFSARQFPNYSSELNVNALLLGDSALYLCASAGRTPQPQHFGDGTRLSIL.

The chain combines TRBV7-2 with TRBJ1-6; D is possibly TRBD1 (6 bases). Trimming shortened V by 4 bases and J by 9 bases, and 16 bases separated the two germline ends. Germline CDR1 SGHTA, CDR2 FQGNSA. There are 15 residues in the CDR3. The CDR3 loop reads CASSSATGSGSPLHF. The DNA of the CDR3 is TGTGCCAGCAGCTCAGCTACAGGGAGCGGTTCACCCCTCCACTTT.

In its sample, this clone was seen once. The CDR3 sequence is CASSPPGQGRTTFF. The DNA of the CDR3 is TGTGCCAGCAGCCCACCGGGACAGGGAAGGACGACTTTCTTT. V gene TRBV5-4 combines with J gene TRBJ1-1; 9 bases map to TRBD1. The CDR3 extends over 14 amino acids. J lost 12 bases, V lost 4 bases, and 13 bases had no gene match. Germline lookup yields CDR1 SGHNT and CDR2 YYREEE (reference sequence).

V usage is TRBV9 and J usage is TRBJ1-6; TRBD1 agrees at 7 bases. V lost 2 bases to trimming and J lost 10 bases; unmatched junction nucleotides: 12. The CDR3 is made up of 16 amino acids. Germline CDR1 reads SGDLS; CDR2 reads YYNGEE. The CDR3 sequence is CASSVRAGGLGSPLHF. CDR3 nucleotide sequence: TGTGCCAGCAGCGTGAGGGCAGGGGGTCTGGGGTCACCCCTCCACTTT.